The clone carrying this TCR beta chain has a count of ten or more. Antigen specificity is unknown. CDR1 and CDR2 (germline): SGHRS, YFSETQ. CDR3 length equals 16 residues. The V end lost 2 bases, the J end lost 2 bases, and 16 bases lay between the germline ends. The sample belongs to a study of identical twins. TCRdb re-analysed the 5' RACE reads in MiXCR, keeping a single row per CDR3 protein. The table records around 570,000 distinct CDR3 sequences, 9.5% to 10% of them present only once. Study-level points and caveats: Cord blood beta clonotypes present at high abundance carried fewer insertions; no such pattern appeared in memory repertoires.

The sample was also linked to a second study, of yellow fever vaccine responses in identical twins. This second study says: Reportedly, the T cell response mounted by twins to vaccine seemed partly convergent, partly personalized.

The receptor comes from a woman aged 18-30 years in good health. The sample taken for sequencing was PBMCs. V usage is TRBV5-1 and J usage is TRBJ2-5; the D gene is possibly TRBD2 (5 bases). The CDR3 DNA is TGCGCCAGCAGCTTTCGGTCGGGGAGCGGTCAAGAGACCCAGTACTTC. Translating it yields CASSFRSGSGQETQYF.